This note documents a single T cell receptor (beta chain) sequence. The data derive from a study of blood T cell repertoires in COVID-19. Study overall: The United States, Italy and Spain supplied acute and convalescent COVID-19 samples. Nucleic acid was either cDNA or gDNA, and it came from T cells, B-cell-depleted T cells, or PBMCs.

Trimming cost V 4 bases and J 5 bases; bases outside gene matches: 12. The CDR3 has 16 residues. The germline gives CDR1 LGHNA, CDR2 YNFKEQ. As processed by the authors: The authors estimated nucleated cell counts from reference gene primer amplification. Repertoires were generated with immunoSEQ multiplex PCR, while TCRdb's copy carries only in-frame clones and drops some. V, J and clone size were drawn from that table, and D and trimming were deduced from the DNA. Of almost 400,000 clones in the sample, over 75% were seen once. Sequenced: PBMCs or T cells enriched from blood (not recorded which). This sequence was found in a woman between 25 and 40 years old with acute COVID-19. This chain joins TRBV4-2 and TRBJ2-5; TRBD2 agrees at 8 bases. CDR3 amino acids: CASSPPSPGGGETQYF. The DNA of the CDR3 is TGTGCCAGCAGCCCCCCTAGTCCCGGCGGGGGGGAGACCCAGTACTTC.